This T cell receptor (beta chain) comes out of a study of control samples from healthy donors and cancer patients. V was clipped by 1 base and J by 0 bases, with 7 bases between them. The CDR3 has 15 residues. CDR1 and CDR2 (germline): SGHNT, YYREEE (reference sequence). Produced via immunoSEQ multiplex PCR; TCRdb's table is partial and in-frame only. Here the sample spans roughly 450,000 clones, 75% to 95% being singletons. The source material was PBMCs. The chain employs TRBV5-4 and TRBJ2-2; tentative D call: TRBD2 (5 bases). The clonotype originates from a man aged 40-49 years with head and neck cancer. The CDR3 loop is CASSLPLANTGELFF. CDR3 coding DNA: TGTGCCAGCAGCTTGCCACTAGCGAACACCGGGGAGCTGTTTTTT.